This section outlines one T cell receptor beta chain sequence together with its context. What it binds is unknown. Germline CDR1 is LGHNA and CDR2 is YNFKEQ. The CDR3 consists of 16 residues. V was pared by 1 base and J by 3 bases, with 13 bases between. These data are taken from a study of T and B cells in COVID-19 patients. Overall study context: Blood was sampled from COVID-19 patients who were either actively infected or recovered. Most recovered patients had mild to moderate COVID-19 treated as outpatients.

BIOMED2 TRB-A/B primer pools were used in multiplex TRB PCR. TCRdb independently ran MiXCR on the multiplex PCR reads; one entry per CDR3 protein. This table has some 970 distinct CDR3 sequences, about a sixth appearing once. Findings and caveats of the study: No sequencing was yet done of CD4+, regulatory or CD8+ subsets, or of SARS-CoV-2-responsive or tetramer+ sorted cells. Highly clonal in active COVID-19, TRB repertoires exceeded healthy-donor diversity and richness at recovery.

TRB was amplified from around 250-500 ng of blood genomic DNA. This chain joins TRBV4-2 and TRBJ1-5; perhaps TRBD1 as D (5 bases). This sequence was found in a human donor with active COVID-19. The source material was blood. DNA of the CDR3: TGTGCCAGCAGCCAAGGGTTGGGGGTCTTCAATCAGCCCCAGCATTTT. Translation gives CASSQGLGVFNQPQHF.